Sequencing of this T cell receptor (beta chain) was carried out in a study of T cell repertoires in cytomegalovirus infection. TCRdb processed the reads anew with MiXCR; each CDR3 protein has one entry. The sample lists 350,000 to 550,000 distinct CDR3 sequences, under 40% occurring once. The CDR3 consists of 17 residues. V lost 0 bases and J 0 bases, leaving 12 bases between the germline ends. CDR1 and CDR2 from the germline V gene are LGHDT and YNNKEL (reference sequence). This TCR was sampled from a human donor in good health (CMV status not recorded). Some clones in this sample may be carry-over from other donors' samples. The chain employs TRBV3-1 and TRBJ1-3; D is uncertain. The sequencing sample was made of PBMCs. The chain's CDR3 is CASSQDSGLYSGNTIYF. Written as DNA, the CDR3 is TGTGCCAGCAGCCAAGATAGTGGACTCTACTCTGGAAACACCATATATTTT.